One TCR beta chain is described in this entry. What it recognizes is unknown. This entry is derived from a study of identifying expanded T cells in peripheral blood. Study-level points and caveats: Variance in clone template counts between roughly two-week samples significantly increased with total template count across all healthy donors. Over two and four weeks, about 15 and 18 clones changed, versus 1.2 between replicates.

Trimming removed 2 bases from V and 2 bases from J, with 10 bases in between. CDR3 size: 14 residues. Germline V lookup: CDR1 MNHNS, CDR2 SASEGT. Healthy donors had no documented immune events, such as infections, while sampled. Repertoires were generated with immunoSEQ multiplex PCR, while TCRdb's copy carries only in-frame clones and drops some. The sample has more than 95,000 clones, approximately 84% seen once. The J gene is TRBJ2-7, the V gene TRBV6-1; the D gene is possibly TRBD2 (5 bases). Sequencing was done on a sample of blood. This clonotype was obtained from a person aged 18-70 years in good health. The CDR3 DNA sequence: TGTGCCAGCAGTGAACGGGGTCTAACCTACGAGCAGTACTTC. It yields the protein CASSERGLTYEQYF.